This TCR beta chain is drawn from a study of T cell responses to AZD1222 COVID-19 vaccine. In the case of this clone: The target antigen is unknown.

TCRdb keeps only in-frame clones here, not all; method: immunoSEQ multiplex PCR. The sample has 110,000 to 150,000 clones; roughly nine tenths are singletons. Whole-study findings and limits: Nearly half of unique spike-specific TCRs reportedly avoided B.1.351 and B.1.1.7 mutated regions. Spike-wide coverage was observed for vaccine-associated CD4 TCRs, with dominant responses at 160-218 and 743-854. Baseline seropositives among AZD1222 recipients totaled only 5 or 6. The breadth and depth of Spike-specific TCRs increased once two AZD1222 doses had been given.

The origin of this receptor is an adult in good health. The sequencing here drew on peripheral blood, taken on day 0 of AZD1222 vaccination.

The chain's CDR3 is CASRTFSADTQYF. CDR3 nucleotide sequence: TGTGCCAGCAGAACTTTTTCTGCAGATACGCAGTATTTT. This chain links TRBV12-3 or TRBV12-4 with TRBJ2-3, with D hard to call. This CDR3 comprises 13 residues. The ends were cut back, 6 bases at V and 4 bases at J, with 11 bases in the middle.